These 9 T cell receptor beta chains share one sample of origin, sequenced in a study of CD8+CD57+ T cells in acquired aplastic anemia. According to the study, genomic DNA was the template for TCR beta VDJ and CDR3 profiling. TCRdb recomputed calls from the reads with MiXCR, one row per CDR3 protein. In the table there are around 200,000 distinct CDR3 sequences, roughly 50% of which are singletons. Previously, flow cytometry had revealed CD8+CD57+ cell expansion in the patients chosen for sequencing. The sequenced sample was sorted CD4+, CD8+, or CD8+CD57+ T cells (not recorded which) from PBMCs. Receptor source: a human donor with aplastic anemia.

The chain carries TRBV10-1 and TRBJ2-7; no definite D call. The CDR3 covers 10 residues. Per germline, CDR1 WNHNN and CDR2 SYGVQD (reference sequence). The germline V and J ends were trimmed by 11 bases and 3 bases, with 8 bases remaining between them. CDR3 amino acids: CAPTCYEQYF. CDR3 DNA sequence: TGCGCCCCGACCTGCTACGAGCAGTACTTC.

This clonotype was observed a handful of times. This chain uses TRBV6-1 with TRBJ2-6, with a possible D match to TRBD1 (6 bases). The CDR3 consists of 17 residues. V lost 6 bases and J 4 bases, leaving 19 bases between the germline ends. Germline lookup yields CDR1 MNHNS and CDR2 SASEGT. CDR3 sequence reads: CASSSGQPTRGANVLTF. In nucleotides, the CDR3 is TGTGCCAGCAGCTCGGGACAACCTACGCGGGGGGCCAACGTCCTGACTTTC.

This clonotype was recorded a few times. The chain carries TRBV27 and TRBJ2-7; 10 bases align to TRBD1. V lost 6 bases to trimming and J lost 6 bases; unmatched junction nucleotides: 5. Germline CDR1 and CDR2: MNHEY and SMNVEV (reference sequence). The CDR3 covers 13 residues. This CDR3 is CASRRTGGGEQYF. The DNA for the CDR3 is TGTGCCAGCAGAAGGACAGGGGGGGGCGAGCAGTACTTC.

This clonotype appeared a few times. This may stem from a read error, because a much larger clone lies one nucleotide away. The chain couples TRBV12-3 or TRBV12-4 to TRBJ2-7, with no clear D. The CDR3 runs to 13 residues. Written as DNA, the CDR3 is TGTGCCAGCAGTTTAGAGGTACCCTACGAGCGGTACTTC. This codes for CASSLEVPYERYF.

There are many counts of this clonotype. The chain employs TRBV5-1 and TRBJ2-6; D is unclear. The CDR3 sequence is 16 residues long. Germline CDR1 reads SGHRS; CDR2 reads YFSETQ. V was pared by 4 bases and J by 0 bases, with 11 bases between. In nucleotides, the CDR3 is TGCGCCAGCAGCCCCTATCTAACCTCTGGGGCCAACGTCCTGACTTTC. Residues: CASSPYLTSGANVLTF.

The V gene is TRBV14, the J gene TRBJ1-6, with D perhaps matching TRBD1 (6 bases). The CDR3 has 15 amino acids. Looked up from germline, CDR1 is SGHDN and CDR2 is FVKESK. The V end lost 0 bases, the J end lost 8 bases, and 11 bases lay between the germline ends. CDR3 amino acids: CASSQDRGEDSPLHF. DNA of the CDR3: TGTGCCAGCAGCCAAGATAGGGGGGAAGATTCACCCCTCCACTTT.

The chain couples TRBV9 to TRBJ1-2; D unresolved. CDR1 is SGDLS, CDR2 YYNGEE, per germline. V dropped 4 bases and J dropped 7 bases, with 20 bases sitting between them. The CDR3 covers 15 residues. The CDR3 sequence: CASSLVGMHSGGYTF. The CDR3 coding sequence is TGTGCCAGCAGCTTAGTTGGGATGCATAGTGGTGGCTACACCTTC.

This clonotype was counted a few times. The chain recombines TRBV2 with TRBJ2-7; TRBD1 is a possible D gene (5 bases). The CDR3 spans 13 residues. V lost 8 bases and J 3 bases, leaving 14 bases between the germline ends. Germline CDR1 and CDR2: SNHLY and FYNNEI. This CDR3 reads CASSPLDNYEQYF. In nucleotides, the CDR3 is TGTGCCAGCTCACCATTGGACAACTACGAGCAGTACTTC.

As concerns this clonotype: This may arise from a read error, as a much more abundant clone is one base away. CDR3 nucleotides: TGTGCCAGCAGGAACAGGGGACCCAATCAGCCCCAGCATTTT. Protein: CASRNRGPNQPQHF. This chain connects TRBV6-1 to TRBJ1-5, with 7 bases that match TRBD1. The V gene end was trimmed by 6 bases and the J gene end by 3 bases; junction bases not matched to a gene: 5. Looked up from germline, CDR1 is MNHNS and CDR2 is SASEGT. This CDR3 contains 14 residues.